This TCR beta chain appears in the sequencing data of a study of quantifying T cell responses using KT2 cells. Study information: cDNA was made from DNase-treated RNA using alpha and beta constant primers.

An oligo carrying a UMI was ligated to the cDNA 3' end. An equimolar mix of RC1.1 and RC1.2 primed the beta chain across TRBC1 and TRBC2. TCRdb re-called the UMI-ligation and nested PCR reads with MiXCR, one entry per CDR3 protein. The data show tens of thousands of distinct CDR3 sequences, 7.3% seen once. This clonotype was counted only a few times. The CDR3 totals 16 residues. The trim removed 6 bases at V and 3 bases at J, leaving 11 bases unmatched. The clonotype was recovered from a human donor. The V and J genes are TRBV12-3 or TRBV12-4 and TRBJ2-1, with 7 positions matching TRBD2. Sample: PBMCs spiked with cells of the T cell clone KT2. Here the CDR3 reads CASSSTGTTDYNEQFF. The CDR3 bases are TGTGCCAGCAGCTCGACCGGGACTACCGACTACAATGAGCAGTTCTTC.